This T cell receptor beta chain came from a study of blood T cell repertoires in COVID-19. The overall study: The United States, Italy and Spain supplied acute and convalescent COVID-19 samples. PBMCs, B-cell-depleted T cells, or T cells provided the cDNA or gDNA that made up the material.

In the original workflow: Scientists estimated how many nucleated cells there were by amplifying reference gene primers. The protocol was immunoSEQ multiplex PCR, while the TCRdb copy is restricted to in-frame clones and leaves out a portion. D and trimming come from the DNA, and the V and J calls and clone size come from that table. The table has about 120,000 clones, over 75% seen once. As for this clone: The germline gene is not matched at one end of the junction; a read error may be the cause.

Specimen: peripheral blood. The sequence came from a man aged 60 to 75 with acute or convalescent COVID-19.

CDR3 in amino acids: CASRIGAGSYGYTF. The CDR3 DNA is TGTGCCAGTAGGATAGGGGCTGGAAGCTATGGCTACACCTTC. V is TRBV19 and J is TRBJ1-2; possibly TRBD1 for D (5 bases). The CDR3 is 14 amino acids. Germline-derived CDR1 and CDR2 are LNHDA and SQIVND (reference sequence).